This entry lists 28 T cell receptor beta chains sequenced from one sample in a study of shared clonotypes between healthy human individuals. Method: immunoSEQ multiplex PCR; TCRdb's copy keeps in-frame clones and lacks some. The repertoire holds roughly 2.1 million clones, with roughly 91% as singletons. Naive CD8 cells were CD45RO-negative, positively selected for CCR7, excluding terminally differentiated effector memory CD45RA+ cells. The sequencing sample was made of naive CD8+ T cells from PBMCs. These receptors were collected from a man between 18 and 29 years old in good health. Some clones in this sample may be carry-over from other donors' samples.

Here the CDR3 reads CASSIDRQVYEQYF. Here the CDR3 DNA reads TGTGCCAGTAGTATAGATCGACAGGTCTACGAGCAGTACTTC. This rearrangement joins TRBV19 to TRBJ2-7; weak D call: TRBD1 (6 bases). V shed 0 bases and J shed 3 bases, with 9 bases lying between them. CDR1 is LNHDA, CDR2 SQIVND, per germline (reference sequence). The CDR3 loop spans 14 amino acids. Full variable domain (outside the CDR3, taken from reference TRBV19 and TRBJ2-7): DGGITQSPKYLFRKEGQNVTLSCEQNLNHDAMYWYRQDPGQGLRLIYYSQIVNDFQKGDIAEGYSVSREKKESFPLTVTSAQKNPTAFYLCASSIDRQVYEQYFGPGTRLTVT.

This chain joins TRBV7-6 and TRBJ2-2; the D is unclear. Germline V gene lookup returns CDR1 SGHVS and CDR2 FNYEAQ. The V and J ends lost 5 bases and 6 bases respectively, with 7 bases between them. This CDR3 is built from 12 residues. Here the CDR3 DNA reads TGTGCCAGCAGCCAAGACCCCGGGGAGCTGTTTTTT. As protein: CASSQDPGELFF.

This clone was detected a few times. This chain uses TRBV7-9 with TRBJ1-2; D is ambiguous. The CDR3 is 14 residues long. The germline V gene has CDR1 SEHNR and CDR2 FQNEAQ (reference sequence). V lost 5 bases and J lost 4, with 14 bases in between. In DNA form, the CDR3 reads TGTGCCAGCAGCCCACTGGAGGGTAGCTATGGCTACACCTTC. This encodes CASSPLEGSYGYTF.

In regard to this clone: Different DNA sequences within this sample yield the same CDR3. V and J are TRBV5-4 and TRBJ1-1; possible D gene TRBD1, 5 bases. V was clipped by 0 bases and J by 2 bases, with 8 bases between them. CDR3 length equals 14 residues. Germline V gene sequence: CDR1 SGHNT, CDR2 YYREEE (reference sequence). The CDR3 DNA sequence: TGTGCCAGCAGCTTGGGGGGGGAAAACACTGAAGCTTTCTTT. Protein sequence: CASSLGGENTEAFF.

V usage is TRBV4-1 and J usage is TRBJ2-4; TRBD2 might be the D (5 bases). This CDR3 is 14 amino acids long. With 2 bases removed from V and 3 bases from J, the gap between germline ends came to 8 bases. The germline V gene has CDR1 MGHRA and CDR2 YSYEKL. The CDR3 DNA is TGCGCCAGCAGCCAACAACGGGGCAAAAACATTCAGTACTTC. Its translation is CASSQQRGKNIQYF.

V gene TRBV5-4 combines with J gene TRBJ2-1; D is perhaps TRBD2 (5 bases). CDR1 SGHNT and CDR2 YYREEE come from the germline V gene (reference sequence). Trimming took off 0 bases at V and 0 bases at J, with 16 bases between the two ends. The CDR3 totals 18 residues. The CDR3 reads CASSLEVGGLSSYNEQFF. The CDR3, as DNA: TGTGCCAGCAGCTTGGAGGTCGGCGGGTTAAGCTCCTACAATGAGCAGTTCTTC.

The chain recombines TRBV9 with TRBJ2-7, with a tentative D call TRBD2 (5 bases). Trimming took 4 bases from V and 0 from J, leaving 14 bases between them. The CDR3 is made up of 15 amino acids. Germline-derived CDR1 and CDR2 are SGDLS and YYNGEE. The CDR3 DNA reads TGTGCCAGCAGCCCGGACTTCTCGAGCTCCTACGAGCAGTACTTC. Protein sequence: CASSPDFSSSYEQYF.

The V call is TRBV27, the J call TRBJ2-7, with a possible D match to TRBD1 (6 bases). Trimming removed 3 bases at V and 5 bases at J, with 23 bases between. CDR1 is MNHEY and CDR2 is SMNVEV in the germline V gene (reference sequence). The CDR3 runs to 17 residues. The CDR3 region has the DNA TGTGCCAGCAGTTTGGGCAGGGGCTCCCCGTCCTTTCACGAGCAGTACTTC. Residues: CASSLGRGSPSFHEQYF.

The DNA of the CDR3 is TGTGCCAGCAGCCCTATTACGCCCCTAGCGGGAGGGCCCTACAATGAGCAGTTCTTC. Protein product: CASSPITPLAGGPYNEQFF. The genes are TRBV28 and TRBJ2-1; 12 nucleotides line up with TRBD2. CDR1 and CDR2 from the germline V gene are MDHEN and SYDVKM. J gave up 2 bases and V 6 bases, and 14 bases lay outside the gene matches. The CDR3 sequence is 19 residues long.

This chain joins TRBV7-9 and TRBJ2-7; 7 bases align to TRBD1. CDR1 and CDR2 from the germline V gene are SEHNR and FQNEAQ (reference sequence). This CDR3 has 14 residues. The junction had 10 bases not matched to a gene; V was cut back by 5 bases and J by 6 bases. CDR3 in amino acids: CASSDRDRGGEQYF. The CDR3, as DNA: TGTGCCAGCAGCGACCGGGACAGAGGGGGCGAGCAGTACTTC.

V usage is TRBV30 and J usage is TRBJ2-1, with a weak D call TRBD2 (5 bases). Per the germline V gene, CDR1 is GTSNPN and CDR2 is SVGIG (reference sequence). The V end was cut by 0 bases, the J end by 3 bases, with 12 bases between. There are 15 residues in the CDR3. DNA of the CDR3: TGTGCCTGGAGTGTAGGCGTCGGGGTCTACAATGAGCAGTTCTTC. As protein: CAWSVGVGVYNEQFF. The entire variable domain, with the rest obtained from reference TRBV30 and TRBJ2-1, is as follows: SQTIHQWPATLVQPVGSPLSLECTVEGTSNPNLYWYRQAAGRGLQLLFYSVGIGQISSEVPQNLSASRPQDRQFILSSKKLLLSDSGFYLCAWSVGVGVYNEQFFGPGTRLTVL.

The rearrangement joins TRBV27 to TRBJ1-1, with 7 bases matching TRBD1. This CDR3 is built from 13 residues. V was clipped by 2 bases and J by 11 bases; unmatched bases: 8. CDR1 and CDR2 from the germline V gene are MNHEY and SMNVEV (reference sequence). The CDR3 loop is CASSLLNRGDAFF. The CDR3 bases are TGTGCCAGCAGTTTACTTAACAGGGGAGACGCTTTCTTT.

The rearrangement joins TRBV28 to TRBJ2-5, with D unresolved. The CDR3 spans 12 residues. V lost 6 bases to trimming and J lost 4 bases, with 9 bases between them. From germline, CDR1 is MDHEN and CDR2 SYDVKM. CDR3 loop: CASSQNRETQYF. CDR3 coding DNA: TGTGCCAGCAGCCAAAATCGAGAGACCCAGTACTTC.

Notes on this clone: Other DNA sequences in the same sample also yield this CDR3. The V gene is TRBV27, the J gene TRBJ2-1; TRBD2 might be the D (6 bases). Trimming took off 3 bases at V and 2 bases at J, with 8 bases between the two ends. The V gene's germline CDR1 is MNHEY and CDR2 SMNVEV (reference sequence). The CDR3 totals 14 residues. CDR3 amino acids: CASSFGGTYNEQFF. CDR3 in DNA: TGTGCCAGCAGTTTCGGCGGGACCTACAATGAGCAGTTCTTC.

J is TRBJ2-1 and V is TRBV2; possibly TRBD2 for D (6 bases). CDR1 and CDR2 (germline): SNHLY, FYNNEI. The CDR3 extends over 14 amino acids. V shed 8 bases and J shed 5 bases, with 16 bases lying between them. The CDR3 region is CASPPGGPHNEQFF. The CDR3 DNA reads TGTGCCAGCCCTCCCGGAGGGCCCCACAATGAGCAGTTCTTC.

This chain joins TRBV5-6 and TRBJ2-1; a possible D gene is TRBD1 (7 bases). CDR3 size: 16 residues. CDR1 SGHDT and CDR2 YYEEEE come from the germline V gene. The V end lost 0 bases, the J end lost 3 bases, and 13 bases lay between the germline ends. CDR3 nucleotides: TGTGCCAGCAGCTTGGGAGGAGGGGGCTACTACAATGAGCAGTTCTTC. Translation gives CASSLGGGGYYNEQFF.

Concerning this clone itself: Additional DNA sequences in this sample encode the identical CDR3. The rearrangement links TRBV5-4 to TRBJ1-3; D remains unclear. The germline V gene has CDR1 SGHNT and CDR2 YYREEE (reference sequence). V gave up 0 bases and J gave up 3 bases, with 1 base separating them. This CDR3 is 12 amino acids long. The CDR3 spells CASSLDGNTIYF. As DNA, the CDR3 is TGTGCCAGCAGCTTGGATGGAAACACCATATATTTT.

The chain recombines TRBV7-9 with TRBJ2-7, with 8 positions matching TRBD1. Trimming took 2 bases from V and 5 from J; bases not matched to a gene: 11. In germline, CDR1 is SEHNR, CDR2 FQNEAQ (reference sequence). This CDR3 comprises 16 residues. The CDR3 DNA reads as TGTGCCAGCAGCTTAACGGTCCGACAGGGGCTAAACGAGCAGTACTTC. This translates into CASSLTVRQGLNEQYF. Filled out from reference TRBV7-9 and TRBJ2-7, the complete variable domain reads DTGVSQNPRHKITKRGQNVTFRCDPISEHNRLYWYRQTLGQGPEFLTYFQNEAQLEKSRLLSDRFSAERPKGSFSTLEIQRTEQGDSAMYLCASSLTVRQGLNEQYFGPGTRLTVT.

This chain links TRBV10-3 with TRBJ2-6; D gene uncertain. The germline V gene encodes CDR1 ENHRY and CDR2 SYGVKD. The CDR3 totals 17 residues. Trimming took off 6 bases at V and 0 bases at J, with 15 bases between the two ends. The CDR3 region is CAIRTLSRSSGANVLTF. The CDR3 region has the DNA TGTGCCATCAGAACCCTTAGCCGTAGCTCTGGGGCCAACGTCCTGACTTTC.

V gene TRBV6-5 combines with J gene TRBJ1-1; no definite D call. Trimming stripped 2 bases from V and 7 bases from J, with 14 bases between. In germline, CDR1 is MNHEY, CDR2 SVGAGI. This CDR3 is built from 14 residues. The CDR3 sequence is CASSYSLVTHEAFF. DNA for the CDR3: TGTGCCAGCAGTTACAGTCTCGTAACCCATGAAGCTTTCTTT.

The chain links TRBV19 to TRBJ1-5; D gene uncertain. The CDR3 has 13 residues. Germline-derived CDR1 and CDR2 are LNHDA and SQIVND (reference sequence). V was cut by 4 bases and J by 6 bases, with 10 bases left in between. As DNA, the CDR3 is TGTGCCAGTAGTAGCACGATACTTCAGCCCCAGCATTTT. Translation: CASSSTILQPQHF.

The V gene is TRBV19, the J gene TRBJ1-5, with unresolved D. The CDR3 covers 15 residues. Between the trimmed V and J ends, which lost 8 bases and 4 bases, there was a span of 18 bases. CDR1 is LNHDA, CDR2 SQIVND, per germline (reference sequence). Here the CDR3 DNA reads TGTGCCAGTCATCCTTTTTCGGGGAGGAATCAGCCCCAGCATTTT. It specifies CASHPFSGRNQPQHF.

The chain is built from TRBV28 and TRBJ2-7, with D perhaps TRBD1 (6 bases). V lost 6 bases and J lost 0, with 12 bases in between. The CDR3 contains 14 residues. The germline V gene has CDR1 MDHEN and CDR2 SYDVKM. The CDR3, as DNA: TGTGCCAGCAGCAATACAGGGAACTCCTACGAGCAGTACTTC. Residues: CASSNTGNSYEQYF.

The chain combines TRBV7-6 with TRBJ2-1; TRBD2 matches at 9 bases. The CDR3 is made up of 19 amino acids. With V trimmed by 3 bases and J by 4 bases, 16 bases remained unmatched. Germline assignment: CDR1 SGHVS and CDR2 FNYEAQ. The CDR3 spells CASSFTHRTASGIYNEQFF. For the CDR3, the DNA is TGTGCCAGCAGCTTCACACATCGGACGGCTAGCGGGATATACAATGAGCAGTTCTTC.

The genes are TRBV7-3 and TRBJ1-2; possible D gene TRBD1, 5 bases. V gave up 5 bases and J gave up 0 bases, with 13 bases separating them. The CDR3 has 15 residues. Looked up from germline, CDR1 is SGHTA and CDR2 is FQGTGA. This CDR3 reads CASSDGDGPNYGYTF. The CDR3 DNA follows: TGTGCCAGCAGCGACGGGGACGGCCCTAACTATGGCTACACCTTC.

The chain carries TRBV7-2 and TRBJ1-2, with D perhaps TRBD1 (5 bases). CDR3 length: 13 residues. In germline, CDR1 is SGHTA, CDR2 FQGNSA. V lost 2 bases to trimming and J lost 6 bases, with 10 bases between them. The CDR3 is CASSLFSGHGYTF. The CDR3 DNA reads as TGTGCCAGCAGCTTATTTTCAGGGCATGGCTACACCTTC.

This chain connects TRBV28 to TRBJ2-1; D tentatively fits TRBD1 or TRBD2 (5 bases each). This CDR3 spans 20 amino acids. CDR1 is MDHEN and CDR2 is SYDVKM in the germline V gene. V lost 2 bases and J 0 bases, leaving 23 bases between the germline ends. The CDR3 DNA sequence: TGTGCCAGCAGTTTAGTTCCGCGCTTTAGGGACCAGAGCTCCTACAATGAGCAGTTCTTC. It codes for CASSLVPRFRDQSSYNEQFF.

This sequence joins TRBV7-2 and TRBJ1-3; 9 bases fit TRBD1. V was pared by 5 bases and J by 3 bases, with 8 bases of the junction left unmatched. Looked up from germline, CDR1 is SGHTA and CDR2 is FQGNSA. The CDR3 consists of 16 residues. The CDR3 DNA is TGTGCCAGCAGCACCCGGACAGGGGTTCTTGGAAACACCATATATTTT. It is translated as CASSTRTGVLGNTIYF.